The TCR beta chain described here comes from a study of T cells in Graves' hyperthyroidism and ophthalmopathy (dated by TCRdb to between 2019 and 2020). Study-wide context: Peripheral blood samples were taken at the time of initial diagnosis, prior to any treatment. TCR V-J signatures able to tell the groups apart were searched for in a discovery cohort of 90 to 100 patients, of whom around 42 had Graves' ophthalmopathy and around 57 had stable Graves' hyperthyroidism. Prospective prediction of ophthalmopathy was tested in an independent validation cohort of some 19 hyperthyroidism patients and some 17 patients who later progressed to ophthalmopathy. The 75 to 100 discovery patients were divided at random into training and test sets in a 7:3 ratio. In more than 5 Graves' hyperthyroidism patients, the study also compared T-cell repertoires from thyroid tissue with T-cell repertoires from blood. Once sampling was done, hyperthyroidism patients were given methimazole at a starting dose of 30 mg daily, whereas ophthalmopathy patients were given high-dose intravenous methylprednisolone. According to the paper, TCR Vbeta CDR3 sequencing was carried out on approximately 140 peripheral blood samples, which came from 40 to 45 ophthalmopathy, some 73 hyperthyroidism and approximately 17 progressor patients.

Amplification of TCR beta CDR3 regions was carried out from RNA transcripts. The TCR CDR3 was subjected to a first round of RT-PCR using the HTBI primer set and the Qiagen OneStep RT-PCR kit. The libraries were constructed in a second round of multiplex PCR and then size-selected and purified. Sequencing of the libraries was done on an Illumina HiSeq2000 using paired-end 100 bp reads. The paper's processing steps were these. SOAPnuke was used to process the raw data, with reads discarded if the reads contained adapters or uncalled bases, had a mean Phred below 15, or lacked an exact constant-primer or identifier match. High-quality paired reads were merged with COPE v1.2.5, and unique nucleotide sequences were defined as clonotypes. MiTCR v1.1 was used to align clonotypes to the IMGT TRBV, TRBD and TRBJ reference segments. The analysis was restricted to V-J combinations with a frequency above 0.0001, which together covered 99% to 99.2% of the repertoires. A TCS score was defined as the ratio between F50 (clonal expansion) and ExV (chaos), using BLOSUM62-based TCRdist between CDR3 peptides within each V-J. Welch's t-statistics and random forest reduced around 510 V-J features to fewer than 15, which were used in a naive Bayes classifier (R e1071). TCRdb passed the public sequencing reads through fastp at Q25 and MiXCR, retaining productive beta sequences. Every CDR3 protein is listed once, alongside the most common genes and DNA of its rows. The V and J calls here are based on TCRdb, not the publication. The sample table lists roughly 380,000 distinct CDR3 sequences, approximately 15% of them with a count of one. 9.5% to 12% of the sample is in the top ten clones.

With regard to this clonotype: Its antigen is not yet known. No quality values exist for individual bases; no much larger clone is one base distant.

Stable Graves' hyperthyroidism was defined as no progression to ophthalmopathy during 18 months of follow-up. Hyperthyroidism patients were newly diagnosed, with disease duration under 2 months, and aged 18 to 65 years. Exclusion was applied to patients with uncontrolled infections, other autoimmune diseases, pregnancy or lactation. Diagnoses were based on clinical symptoms, serum thyroxine and TRAb, thyroid ultrasound and orbital computed tomography. Ficoll-Paque density gradient centrifugation was used to isolate PBMCs from around 9.1 ml of fresh peripheral blood. Trizol reagent was used to extract total RNA, and RNA quality was then checked on an Agilent 2100 Bioanalyzer. The paper as a whole reports these results and caveats: No statistical method was used to set the sample size in advance, and investigators knew the group allocation. In cross-validation, a model built on a 13 V-J signature told ophthalmopathy apart from stable hyperthyroidism with approximately 90% sensitivity and around 83% specificity, and in testing the same model reached 80%/75%. In validation, the model predicted progression to ophthalmopathy a median of about 6 months before onset, with roughly 70% sensitivity and 72.22% specificity. Blood samples also contained most of the expanded thyroid clonotypes (frequency above 0.001), which suggests that blood repertoires may reflect thyroid immune responses.

A distance of 18 bases separates the germline ends of V and J, which lose 2 bases and 5 bases respectively. The CDR3 runs 16 residues from the cysteine to the phenylalanine. Only the CDR3 region is kept as DNA, spanning 48 bases read in frame from base 1. As encoded in the germline V gene (reference sequence), CDR1 is MNHNY while CDR2 is SVGAGI. The rearrangement combines TRBV6-6 with TRBJ2-5; confidence is insufficient to name the D gene. The sample taken for sequencing was blood. This TCR came from a woman aged 55-70 years with Graves' hyperthyroidism. The DNA sequence follows: TGTGCCAGCAGTTACCCAAGGAGTGGGGTTGGGGAGACCCAGTACTTC. This encodes CASSYPRSGVGETQYF.